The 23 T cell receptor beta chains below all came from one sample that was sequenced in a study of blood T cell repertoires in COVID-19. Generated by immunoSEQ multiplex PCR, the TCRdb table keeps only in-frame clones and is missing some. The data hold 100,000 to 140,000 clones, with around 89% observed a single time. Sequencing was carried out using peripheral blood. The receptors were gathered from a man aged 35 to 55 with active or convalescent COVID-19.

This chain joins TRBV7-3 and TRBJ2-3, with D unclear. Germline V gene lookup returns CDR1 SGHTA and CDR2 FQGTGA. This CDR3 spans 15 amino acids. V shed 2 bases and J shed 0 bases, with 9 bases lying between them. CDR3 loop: CASSLGWPSTDTQYF. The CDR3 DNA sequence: TGTGCCAGCAGCTTAGGCTGGCCTAGCACAGATACGCAGTATTTT.

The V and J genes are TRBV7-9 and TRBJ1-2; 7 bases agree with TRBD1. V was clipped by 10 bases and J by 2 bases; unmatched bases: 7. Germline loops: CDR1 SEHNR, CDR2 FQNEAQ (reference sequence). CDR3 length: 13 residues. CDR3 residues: CATAGGINYGYTF. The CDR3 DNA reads TGTGCCACCGCAGGGGGGATAAACTATGGCTACACCTTC. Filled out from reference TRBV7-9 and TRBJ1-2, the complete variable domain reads DTGVSQNPRHKITKRGQNVTFRCDPISEHNRLYWYRQTLGQGPEFLTYFQNEAQLEKSRLLSDRFSAERPKGSFSTLEIQRTEQGDSAMYLCATAGGINYGYTFGSGTRLTVV.

The chain's CDR3 is CASSGQGAPNTEAFF. CDR3 coding DNA: TGTGCCAGTAGTGGACAGGGGGCACCGAACACTGAAGCTTTCTTT. The V call is TRBV19, the J call TRBJ1-1, with 11 bases that match TRBD1. J gave up 1 base and V 5 bases, and 3 bases lay outside the gene matches. This CDR3 has 15 amino acids. Germline CDR1 and CDR2: LNHDA and SQIVND (reference sequence).

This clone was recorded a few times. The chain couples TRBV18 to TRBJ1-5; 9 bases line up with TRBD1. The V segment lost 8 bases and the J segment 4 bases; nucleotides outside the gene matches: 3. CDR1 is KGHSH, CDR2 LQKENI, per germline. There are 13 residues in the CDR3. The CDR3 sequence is CASQTGGNQPQHF. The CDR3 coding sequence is TGTGCCAGCCAGACAGGGGGAAATCAGCCCCAGCATTTT.

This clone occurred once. CDR3 amino acids: CASSLPGGKLFF. The CDR3 bases are TGTGCCAGTAGTCTGCCGGGGGGAAAACTGTTTTTT. V is TRBV19 and J is TRBJ1-4, with TRBD1 as a possible D gene (5 bases). Germline V gene lookup returns CDR1 LNHDA and CDR2 SQIVND (reference sequence). The CDR3 extends over 12 amino acids. Deletions cut 5 bases from V and 10 bases from J, with 11 bases between.

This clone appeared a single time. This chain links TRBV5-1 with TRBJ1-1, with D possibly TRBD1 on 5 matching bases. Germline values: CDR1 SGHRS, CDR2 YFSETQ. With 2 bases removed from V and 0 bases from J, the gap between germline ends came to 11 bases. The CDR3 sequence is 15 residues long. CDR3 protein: CASSLTGPMNTEAFF. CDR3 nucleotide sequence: TGCGCCAGCAGCTTAACAGGCCCCATGAACACTGAAGCTTTCTTT.

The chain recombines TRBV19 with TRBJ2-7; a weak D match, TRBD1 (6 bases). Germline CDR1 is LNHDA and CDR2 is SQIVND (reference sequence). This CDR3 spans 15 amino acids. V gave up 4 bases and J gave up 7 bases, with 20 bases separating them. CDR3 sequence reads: CASSTTLLYTGEQYF. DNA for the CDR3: TGTGCCAGTAGTACAACTCTCTTATATACAGGGGAGCAGTACTTC.

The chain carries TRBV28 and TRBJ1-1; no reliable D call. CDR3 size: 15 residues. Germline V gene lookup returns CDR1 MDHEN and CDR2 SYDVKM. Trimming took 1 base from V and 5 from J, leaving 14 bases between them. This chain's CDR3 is CASSLFGRPLTEAFF. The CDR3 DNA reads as TGTGCCAGCAGTTTATTCGGCAGGCCCTTGACTGAAGCTTTCTTT.

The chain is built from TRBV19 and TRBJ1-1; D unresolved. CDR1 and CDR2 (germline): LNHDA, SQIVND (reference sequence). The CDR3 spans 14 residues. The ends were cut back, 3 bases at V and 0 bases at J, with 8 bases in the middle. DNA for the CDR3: TGTGCCAGTAGTATCGAGTCCATGAACACTGAAGCTTTCTTT. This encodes CASSIESMNTEAFF. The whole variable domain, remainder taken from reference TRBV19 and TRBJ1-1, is DGGITQSPKYLFRKEGQNVTLSCEQNLNHDAMYWYRQDPGQGLRLIYYSQIVNDFQKGDIAEGYSVSREKKESFPLTVTSAQKNPTAFYLCASSIESMNTEAFFGQGTRLTVV.

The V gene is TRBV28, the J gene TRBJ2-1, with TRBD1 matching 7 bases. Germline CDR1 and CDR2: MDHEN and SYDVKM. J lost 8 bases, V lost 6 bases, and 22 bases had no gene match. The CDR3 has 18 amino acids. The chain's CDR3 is CASSQTHGTVHAGDEQFF. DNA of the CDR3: TGTGCCAGCAGCCAAACTCACGGGACAGTTCATGCAGGGGATGAGCAGTTCTTC. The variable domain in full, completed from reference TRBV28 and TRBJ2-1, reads DVKVTQSSRYLVKRTGEKVFLECVQDMDHENMFWYRQDPGLGLRLIYFSYDVKMKEKGDIPEGYSVSREKKERFSLILESASTNQTSMYLCASSQTHGTVHAGDEQFFGPGTRLTVL.

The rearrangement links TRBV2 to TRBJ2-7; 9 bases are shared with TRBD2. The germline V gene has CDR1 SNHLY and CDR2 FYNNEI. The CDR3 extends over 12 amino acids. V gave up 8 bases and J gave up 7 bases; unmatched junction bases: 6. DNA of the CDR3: TGTGCCAGCGGGCTAGCGGGAAGAGAGCAGTACTTC. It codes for CASGLAGREQYF. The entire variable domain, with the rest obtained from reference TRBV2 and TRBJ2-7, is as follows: EPEVTQTPSHQVTQMGQEVILRCVPISNHLYFYWYRQILGQKVEFLVSFYNNEISEKSEIFDDQFSVERPDGSNFTLKIRSTKLEDSAMYFCASGLAGREQYFGPGTRLTVT.

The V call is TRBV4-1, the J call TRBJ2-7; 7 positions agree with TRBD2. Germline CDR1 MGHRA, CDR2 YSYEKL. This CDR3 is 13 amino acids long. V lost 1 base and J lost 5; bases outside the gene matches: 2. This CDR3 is CASSQGTSDEQYF. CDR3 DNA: TGCGCCAGCAGCCAAGGGACTAGTGACGAGCAGTACTTC.

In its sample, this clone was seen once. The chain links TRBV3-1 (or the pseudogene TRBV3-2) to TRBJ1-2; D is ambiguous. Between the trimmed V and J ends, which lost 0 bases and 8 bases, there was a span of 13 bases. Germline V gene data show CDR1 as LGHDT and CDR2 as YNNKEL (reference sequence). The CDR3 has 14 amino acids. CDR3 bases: TGTGCCAGCAGCCAAGATCCGACTCTCGGGGGCTACACCTTC. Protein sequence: CASSQDPTLGGYTF.

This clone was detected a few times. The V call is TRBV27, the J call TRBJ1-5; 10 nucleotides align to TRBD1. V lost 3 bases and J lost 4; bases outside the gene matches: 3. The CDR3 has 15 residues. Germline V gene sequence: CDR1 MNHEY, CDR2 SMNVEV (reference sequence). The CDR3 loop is CASSLGTGDNQPQHF. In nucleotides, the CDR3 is TGTGCCAGCAGTTTGGGGACAGGGGATAATCAGCCCCAGCATTTT.

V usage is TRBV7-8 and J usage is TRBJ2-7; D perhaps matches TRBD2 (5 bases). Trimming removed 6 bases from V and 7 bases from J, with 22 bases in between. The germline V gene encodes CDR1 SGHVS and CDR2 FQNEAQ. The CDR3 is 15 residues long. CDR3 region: CASSPETRARGEQYF. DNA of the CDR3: TGTGCCAGCAGTCCAGAGACGAGGGCACGAGGGGAGCAGTACTTC.

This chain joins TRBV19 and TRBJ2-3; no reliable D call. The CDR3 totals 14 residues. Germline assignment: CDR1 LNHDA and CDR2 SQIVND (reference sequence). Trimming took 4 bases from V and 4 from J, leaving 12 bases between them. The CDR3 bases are TGTGCCAGTAGTACCAACCTATTAGCAGATACGCAGTATTTT. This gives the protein CASSTNLLADTQYF.

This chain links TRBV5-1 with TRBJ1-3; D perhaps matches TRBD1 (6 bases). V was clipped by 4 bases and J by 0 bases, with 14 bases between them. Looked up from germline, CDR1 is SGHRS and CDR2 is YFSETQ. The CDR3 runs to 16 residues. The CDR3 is CASSAVQGLSGNTIYF. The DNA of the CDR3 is TGCGCCAGCAGCGCCGTACAGGGTCTCTCTGGAAACACCATATATTTT. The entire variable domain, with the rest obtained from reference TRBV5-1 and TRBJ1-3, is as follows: KAGVTQTPRYLIKTRGQQVTLSCSPISGHRSVSWYQQTPGQGLQFLFEYFSETQRNKGNFPGRFSGRQFSNSRSEMNVSTLELGDSALYLCASSAVQGLSGNTIYFGEGSWLTVV.

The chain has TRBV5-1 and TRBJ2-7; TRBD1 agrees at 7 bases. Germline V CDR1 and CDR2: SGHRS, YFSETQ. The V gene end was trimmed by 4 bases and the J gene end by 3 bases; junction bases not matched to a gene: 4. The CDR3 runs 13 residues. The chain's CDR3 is CASSPRTGYEQYF. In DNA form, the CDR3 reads TGCGCCAGCAGCCCAAGGACAGGCTACGAGCAGTACTTC.

The DNA of the CDR3 is TGTGCCAGCAGCTCTCTTAGCAGGACTAGCGGGAGCCGGTCCTACAATGAGCAGTTCTTC. Translation gives CASSSLSRTSGSRSYNEQFF. This chain uses TRBV11-3 with TRBJ2-1; 13 bases agree with TRBD2. The CDR3 has 20 residues. CDR1 SGHNT and CDR2 YENEEA come from the germline V gene. Trimming at V came to 4 bases and at J to 1 base, leaving 13 bases not matched to a gene.

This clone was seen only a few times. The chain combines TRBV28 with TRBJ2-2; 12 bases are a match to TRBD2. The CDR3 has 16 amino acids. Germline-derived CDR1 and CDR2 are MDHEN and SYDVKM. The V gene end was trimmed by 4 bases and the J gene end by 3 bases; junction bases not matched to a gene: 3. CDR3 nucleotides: TGTGCCAGCAGTTCTGGACTAGCGGGACACACCGGGGAGCTGTTTTTT. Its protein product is CASSSGLAGHTGELFF. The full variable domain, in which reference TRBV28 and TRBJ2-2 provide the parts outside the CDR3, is DVKVTQSSRYLVKRTGEKVFLECVQDMDHENMFWYRQDPGLGLRLIYFSYDVKMKEKGDIPEGYSVSREKKERFSLILESASTNQTSMYLCASSSGLAGHTGELFFGEGSRLTVL.

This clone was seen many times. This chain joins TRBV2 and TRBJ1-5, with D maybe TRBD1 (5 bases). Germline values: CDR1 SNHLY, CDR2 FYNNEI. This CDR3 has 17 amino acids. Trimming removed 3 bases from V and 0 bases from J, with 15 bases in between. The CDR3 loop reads CASSEDILGYSNQPQHF. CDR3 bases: TGTGCCAGCAGTGAGGACATACTGGGGTATAGCAATCAGCCCCAGCATTTT.

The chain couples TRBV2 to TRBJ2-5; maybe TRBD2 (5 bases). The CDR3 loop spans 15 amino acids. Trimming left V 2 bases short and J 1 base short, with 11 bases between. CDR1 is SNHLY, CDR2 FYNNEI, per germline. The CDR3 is CASSESRAGQETQYF. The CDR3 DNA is TGTGCCAGCAGTGAAAGTCGGGCGGGCCAAGAGACCCAGTACTTC.

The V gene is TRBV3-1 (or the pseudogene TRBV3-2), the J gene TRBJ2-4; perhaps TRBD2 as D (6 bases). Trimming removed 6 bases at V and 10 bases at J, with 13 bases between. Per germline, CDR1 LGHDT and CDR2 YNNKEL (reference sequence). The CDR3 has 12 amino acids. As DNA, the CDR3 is TGTGCCAGCAGTCCGGGACTCACAATTCAGTACTTC. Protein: CASSPGLTIQYF.